This T cell receptor (beta chain) derives from a study of glioma-infiltrating T cells after dendritic cell vaccination. Study summary: Monocyte-derived dendritic cells, cultured 7 to 8 days with IL-4 and GM-CSF, were pulsed with autologous tumor lysate.

The PCR used 60 V beta and 13 J beta primers. Only in-frame clones appear in the TCRdb table, and some are missing; sequencing was by immunoSEQ multiplex PCR. The sample holds about 95,000 clones, 85% to 90% seen once. The CDR3 is 13 residues long. V dropped 7 bases and J dropped 5; count of bases not matched to a gene: 6. The germline CDR1 and CDR2 sequences are MNHEY and SVGAGI. This clone was seen more than once but under ten times. Source: blood, taken before dendritic cell vaccination. The V call is TRBV6-5, the J call TRBJ1-2; 8 nucleotides agree with TRBD1. This clonotype was obtained from a human donor with glioblastoma. CDR3 residues: CASNPGGRYGYTF. DNA of the CDR3: TGTGCCAGCAACCCAGGGGGCCGGTATGGCTACACCTTC.